This T cell receptor beta chain derives from a study of identifying expanded T cells in peripheral blood. During the collection period, no donor immune events like infections were recorded. The protocol was immunoSEQ multiplex PCR, while the TCRdb copy is restricted to in-frame clones and leaves out a portion. The data hold about 90,000 clones, with roughly 84% observed a single time. This CDR3 is built from 14 residues. V dropped 0 bases and J dropped 8; count of bases not matched to a gene: 6. Germline CDR1 and CDR2: MNHEY and SVGAGI. Note on this clone: What it recognizes is unknown.

Study-wide results and limits: Technical replicates showed roughly 1.2 changed clones; approximately 2 weeks roughly 16; four weeks 19.

The genes are TRBV6-5 and TRBJ1-2; 7 bases are shared with TRBD1. The receptor was derived from a person aged 18 to 69 in good health. Sequenced sample: blood. CDR3 amino acids: CASSYSDRLSGYTF. CDR3 bases: TGTGCCAGCAGTTACTCGGACAGGCTTTCCGGCTACACCTTC.